A single TCR beta chain is shown here with its context. Its antigen remains undetermined. Base qualities are not recorded, but no much larger clone differs from it by a single base. The cohort consisted of 600 or so healthy bone marrow donors. Cohort members were all nominally healthy when sampled, although unrecorded immune exposures were likely present. The donor tested CMV seropositive and was one of the 289 seropositive cohort members. Each donor provided a peripheral blood sample, and peripheral blood mononuclear cells were used for TCR beta sequencing. Genomic DNA extraction from the blood cell samples was performed with the Qiagen DNeasy Blood Extraction Kit. The data are from a study of cytomegalovirus exposure and HLA in healthy donors (dated by TCRdb to about 2017). With respect to the entire study: An earlier analysis of more than 550 of the donors reported 276 Gb of sequence data and 117 million unique TCR beta sequences obtained from approximately 180 million T cells. To predict cytomegalovirus infection status, the study combined high-throughput TCR immunosequencing, statistical association of individual TCRs with disease status, and machine learning. HLA typing covered class I and class II loci at four-digit resolution. Typing coverage differed by locus: A, B, C, DRB1 and DQB1 were typed in about 620-630 donors, DQA1 in 500 to 550, DPA1 in around 610, and DPB1 in approximately 450. In addition to the first cohort of around 670 subjects, a separate validation cohort of approximately 110 different subjects was used. The study profiled the T cell repertoires of hundreds of subjects by immunosequencing and related them to cytomegalovirus serostatus. Among 300 to 500 genotyped donors of the cohort, an average of approximately 240,000 unique TCR beta nucleotide sequences was sequenced per donor, of which 15% to 20% were non-productive. Every repertoire in the discovery cohort had been generated on one and the same sequencing platform. Roughly 5 DR-DQ haplotypes were treated as single units for association and clustering because of strong linkage in the cohort. Of the roughly 410 genotyped donors, roughly 76% were placed in the genetic ancestry cluster associated with self-reported Caucasian donors. An early release covering around 630 HLA-typed donors comprised roughly 300 gigabases of sequencing data and 85 million to 100 million unique TCR sequences. A later analysis re-analyzed previously published TCR beta repertoires from roughly 630 donors and added high-resolution HLA genotyping to study TCR occurrence patterns. Alongside the repertoire data, information on donor age, sex, ethnicity and CMV serostatus was compiled. The later analysis used no new phenotypic data to find candidate immune exposures, relying instead on TCR beta sequences and their occurrence across donors. The study aimed to test whether cataloging public T cell receptors could reveal signatures of past pathogen exposure. A later genetic analysis took genome-wide SNP genotypes for about 55% of the roughly 670 donors and used that subset as a discovery cohort. An earlier analysis of 587 of the donors applied high-throughput TCR beta sequencing to assess whether each TCR beta V gene segment acted as functional or pseudogenic. Beyond this particular receptor, the publication reports: In the study, some 160 TCR beta chains were listed as associated with cytomegalovirus. Most TCR sequences were observed very rarely across donors, whereas some public TCRs were present in many individuals. In both the original and validation cohorts, the classifier was reported to diagnose cytomegalovirus status with high specificity and sensitivity. A later genetic analysis associated a missense DCLRE1C variant with V-gene and J-gene trimming of TCR beta chains, and an independent cohort replicated the association. HLA typing was unavailable for some donors at each locus, so association tests used only the typed subset. This cohort had only TCR beta chains sequenced, and the lack of alpha or paired-chain data limited which features could be detected. Compared with the roughly 710-donor mean, donors in an Asian-associated ancestry cluster had fewer N-insertions in productive TCRs, according to a later genetic analysis. CMV serostatus was the only immune exposure information available for the cohort. Compared with equally common non-associated chains, HLA-associated TCR beta chains in a later analysis were more clonally expanded and had lower generation probabilities. In an earlier analysis of roughly 500 of the donors, most TCR beta V segments appeared in productive rearrangements about 90% or about 30% of the time, broadly matching IMGT annotations. At a false discovery rate of 0.05, a later analysis linked 16,951 TCR beta sequences to specific HLA alleles. A further reported finding was that TCR beta sequences accurately predicted the HLA-A and HLA-B alleles for most subjects in the first cohort. According to a later analysis, TCR association rates differed among HLA loci, with DRB1 alleles showing the most associated TCRs and HLA-C alleles showing the fewest. Sequencing depth was assumed to be roughly uniform across donors in the presence/absence analyses, though that assumption may not hold. Linkage disequilibrium might explain the correlated functional status among segregating V segments, but an unknown experimental factor could not be excluded. A later analysis reported that several top co-occurrence clusters appeared linked to parvovirus B19, influenza, CMV and Epstein-Barr virus. A group of highly shared sequence variants was considered likely to be a technical artifact of the sequencing pipeline. A later analysis found that most CMV-associated TCR beta chains appeared HLA-restricted, with HLA associations seemingly driven largely by CMV exposure. The earlier analysis of 587 of the donors excluded roughly 17 rarely observed V segments, including chromosome 9 orphons, because counts were too low. According to the authors, the approach could potentially be generalized to other disease states and immunological phenotypes. The 87-base-pair reads could not distinguish some IMGT-functional V segments, including TRBV6-2 and TRBV6-3, so those segments were excluded. Strong co-occurrence of HLA alleles, especially DR and DQ, made assigning TCR associations to individual alleles difficult. A few of the identified cytomegalovirus-associated TCR beta chains were confirmed in vitro to be specific for cytomegalovirus antigens.

The library was obtained by the immunoSEQ multiplex PCR assay. For the multiplex PCR, a mixture combining 60 forward primers for TCR Vbeta segments and 13 reverse primers for TCR Jbeta segments was used. The CDR3 region of rearranged TCR beta genes was amplified from genomic DNA by a multiplex PCR assay. On the Illumina HiSeq System, the amplified TCR beta libraries were sequenced as 87-base-pair reads. The original pipeline was this. In a later analysis, some 80 million unique TCR beta chains were counted across the 666 repertoires, and roughly 11 million of these chains were shared by at least two donors. A nearest-neighbor algorithm error-corrected the raw reads and collapsed the reads into unique sequences, merging closely related sequences to remove PCR and sequencing errors. V, D and J gene segments were assigned by aligning CDR3 sequences to IMGT reference sequences. For a sequence to be retained, at least a six-nucleotide match to both a V gene segment and a J gene segment was required. Rearrangements were classified as productive when the CDR3 lacked stop codons and remained in frame with V and J, and all other rearrangements were classified as non-productive. CDR3 was defined according to IMGT convention as the region running from the second conserved V-encoded cysteine to the conserved J-encoded phenylalanine. In an earlier analysis of around 600 of the donors, sequences lacking an unambiguous match to a single V gene segment were excluded. In an earlier analysis of 450 to 700 of the donors, V segments were called functional above 56.7% productive rearrangements and were called segregating when the between-donor standard deviation exceeded 5%. To diagnose cytomegalovirus status from the catalog of TCR beta chain sequences, a statistical classification framework was built. V and J gene assignment, in a later analysis, came from comparing TCR nucleotide sequences with IMGT/GENE-DB human TR gene sequences. A later analysis assigned CDR3 sequences and most-parsimonious VDJ recombination scenarios with the TCRdist pipeline. In a later analysis, each TCR beta chain was defined by its CDR3 amino acid sequence together with its V-gene family, and reads lacking a unique V-gene family were excluded. As a way to deal with suspected cross-contamination and a sequencing artifact, a later analysis dropped 500 to 700 nucleotide sequences that were highly shared and had low generation probability. In a later analysis, a clonal expansion index was calculated for each public chain from normalized within-repertoire ranks of inferred template counts. In a later analysis, generation probabilities were computed using a VDJ recombination model fitted to out-of-frame rearrangements, and the results were checked against IGoR. In a later analysis, hypergeometric tests were used to score TCR-TCR, TCR-HLA and TCR-CMV co-occurrence, with a repertoire-size bias correction applied to TCR pairs. False discovery rates were estimated in a later analysis by permuting HLA or CMV assignments 20 times. In a later analysis, co-occurring TCRs were grouped using DBSCAN, and TCRdist sequence similarity was added for clustering within HLA-allele-positive subsets. Repertoires with fewer than 30,000 or more than 120,000 public chains were left out of co-occurrence clustering, as were five repertoires with anomalous nucleotide sharing. TCRdb mirrors the immuneACCESS table, restricted to in-frame sequences. Some clones are absent from its copies; in checked studies, under half trace to an unresolved V gene, and the reason for the others is unknown. The DNA was the basis for D and trimming; V, J and clone size are from that table. This sample is represented by approximately 77,000 clones; just over 70% of them were singletons. Of the sample, roughly 5.2% falls within the top ten clones.

In the germline V gene, CDR1 corresponds to SQVTM and CDR2 to ANQGSEA. Trimming leaves V shorter by 3 bases and J shorter by 3 bases, with the junction holding 10 bases beyond the gene matches. From the cysteine through the phenylalanine, the CDR3 covers 15 amino acids. Left in the record is the CDR3 DNA by itself, 45 bases read in frame from the first base. Specimen: PBMCs. The V and J genes are TRBV29-1 and TRBJ2-7; the central 8 bases match TRBD1. This receptor was identified in a man in his 60s in good health and CMV-seropositive. The CDR3 protein sequence reads: CSVESQTGDLYEQYF. The sequenced DNA is TGCAGCGTTGAGTCTCAGACAGGGGATCTCTACGAGCAGTACTTC.